The T cell receptor beta chain described here comes from a study of T cells in Graves' hyperthyroidism and ophthalmopathy. About the research overall: Staff took peripheral blood when the initial diagnosis was made, before any treatment began. General observations from the study: Most clonotypes that expanded in the thyroid above 0.001 also showed up in blood.

A patient was excluded if there was uncontrolled infection, other autoimmune disease, pregnancy or lactation. Each 10 ml fresh peripheral blood draw supplied the PBMCs. Trimming removed 5 bases at V and 6 bases at J, with 17 bases between. Germline V gives CDR1 MNHNS, CDR2 SASEGT. The CDR3 is 14 amino acids. This clonotype came up many times. Its matching antigen is unknown. Amplified TCR beta CDR3 regions came from RNA transcripts. During a first-round RT-PCR of the TCR CDR3, the HTBI primer set was used. TCRdb re-analysed the multiplex PCR reads in MiXCR, keeping a single row per CDR3 protein. The repertoire holds hundreds of thousands of distinct CDR3 sequences, with more than 12% as singletons.

The genes are TRBV6-1 and TRBJ2-7; D is perhaps TRBD1 (6 bases). This clonotype originated in a man aged 50-59 years with Graves' ophthalmopathy. Specimen: blood. The CDR3 DNA follows: TGTGCCAGCAGTTATTTTTCTACAGGGAGCGAGCAGTACTTC. This codes for CASSYFSTGSEQYF.